This TCR beta chain was sequenced during a study of graft-versus-host responses after intestinal transplantation. The overall study: The transplants performed in recipients were multivisceral, liver-intestinal, or isolated intestinal. The study gave all recipients anti-thymocyte globulin induction, then tacrolimus and steroids for 2 to 3 years. The study's findings and limits: Peak GvH clone levels in circulation were associated with early post-transplant HvG declines. The study found high graft-versus-host to host-versus-graft clonal ratios in allografts of patients with graft-donor T cell macrochimerism.

Remarks on this clone: As yet, its antigen is unknown.

Measured with immunoSEQ multiplex PCR; TCRdb has only the in-frame clones, and not every one. Here the sample spans about 88,000 clones, 85% to 90% being singletons. Per germline, CDR1 SGHAT and CDR2 FQNNGV. The J segment lost 5 bases and the V segment lost 5 bases, leaving 10 bases of the junction unmatched. The CDR3 runs to 15 residues. The chain carries TRBV11-2 and TRBJ2-5; 8 bases are shared with TRBD2. Sequences were derived from unstimulated CD4+ T cells sorted from spleen or lymph node cells, sampled before intestinal transplant. The source is a human donor who received an intestinal transplant. The chain's CDR3 is CASSLGGAVGETQYF. CDR3 DNA sequence: TGTGCCAGCAGCCTCGGGGGGGCGGTTGGGGAGACCCAGTACTTC. The variable domain in full, completed from reference TRBV11-2 and TRBJ2-5, reads EAGVAQSPRYKIIEKRQSVAFWCNPISGHATLYWYQQILGQGPKLLIQFQNNGVVDDSQLPKDRFSAERLKGVDSTLKIQPAKLEDSAVYLCASSLGGAVGETQYFGPGTRLLVL.